These 6 T cell receptor beta chains originate from one sample sequenced in a study of T cell clones after liver transplantation. Data came from immunoSEQ multiplex PCR; TCRdb stores just in-frame clones and leaves some out. The profile shows 72,000 or so clones, 83% of them singletons. The starting material was CD4+ T cells from blood, obtained at the 22-month timepoint. The receptors stem from a human patient who received a liver transplant. Some T cells may arise from the graft donor.

This clone occurred a few times. J is TRBJ1-1 and V is TRBV2; D is unresolved. This CDR3 is 11 amino acids long. Germline V gives CDR1 SNHLY, CDR2 FYNNEI. V was cut by 5 bases and J by 6 bases, with 7 bases left in between. The DNA for the CDR3 is TGTGCCAGCAGTATCGGACCTGAAGCTTTCTTT. Protein: CASSIGPEAFF.

The chain is built from TRBV19 and TRBJ1-1, with D possibly being TRBD1 (5 bases). Germline CDR1 reads LNHDA; CDR2 reads SQIVND (reference sequence). This CDR3 has 11 amino acids. Trimming took 3 bases from V and 9 from J, leaving 8 bases between them. The CDR3: CASSMWDQAFF. CDR3 DNA sequence: TGTGCCAGTAGTATGTGGGACCAAGCTTTCTTT. Filled out from reference TRBV19 and TRBJ1-1, the complete variable domain reads DGGITQSPKYLFRKEGQNVTLSCEQNLNHDAMYWYRQDPGQGLRLIYYSQIVNDFQKGDIAEGYSVSREKKESFPLTVTSAQKNPTAFYLCASSMWDQAFFGQGTRLTVV.

CDR3 nucleotide sequence: TGTGCCACTCAGACAGGGAATCAGCCCCAGCATTTT. This sequence encodes CATQTGNQPQHF. The chain has TRBV7-9 and TRBJ1-5, with 7 bases matching TRBD1. This CDR3 has 12 amino acids. Germline V lookup: CDR1 SEHNR, CDR2 FQNEAQ (reference sequence). V lost 10 bases and J lost 4; bases outside the gene matches: 4.

For the CDR3, the DNA is TGCGCCAGCAGCCAAGGGGGACAGGGGCCCACAGATACGCAGTATTTT. Translation: CASSQGGQGPTDTQYF. The V and J genes are TRBV4-1 and TRBJ2-3, with 10 bases matching TRBD1. The V gene end was trimmed by 1 base and the J gene end by 2 bases; junction bases not matched to a gene: 3. The germline V gene encodes CDR1 MGHRA and CDR2 YSYEKL. This CDR3 has 16 amino acids.

This chain connects TRBV7-2 to TRBJ2-7; 9 bases align to TRBD1. There are 15 residues in the CDR3. With 5 bases clipped from V and 3 bases from J, the junction kept 8 bases outside the gene matches. The germline V gene encodes CDR1 SGHTA and CDR2 FQGNSA. CDR3 sequence (DNA): TGTGCCAGCAGCCCCGGGACAGGGATAATCTACGAGCAGTACTTC. Protein sequence: CASSPGTGIIYEQYF.

The V and J genes are TRBV29-1 and TRBJ2-5, with 11 nucleotides matching TRBD1. Per germline, CDR1 SQVTM and CDR2 ANQGSEA. CDR3 length: 14 amino acids. V lost 3 bases to trimming and J lost 5 bases; unmatched junction nucleotides: 5. The CDR3 here is CSVDRTGGWETQYF. The CDR3 bases are TGCAGCGTTGATCGGACAGGGGGCTGGGAGACCCAGTACTTC. The full variable domain, in which reference TRBV29-1 and TRBJ2-5 provide the parts outside the CDR3, is SAVISQKPSRDICQRGTSLTIQCQVDSQVTMMFWYRQQPGQSLTLIATANQGSEATYESGFVIDKFPISRPNLTFSTLTVSNMSPEDSSIYLCSVDRTGGWETQYFGPGTRLLVL.